This T cell receptor (beta chain) comes out of a study of blood T cell repertoires in COVID-19. Turning to the study itself: COVID-19 samples from acute and convalescent phases originated in the United States, Italy and Spain. The analysed material was cDNA or gDNA that came from T cells, B-cell-depleted T cells, or PBMCs.

In the source study's methods: Amplification from reference gene primers served as the basis for estimated nucleated cell counts. Sequencing used immunoSEQ multiplex PCR; TCRdb keeps in-frame clones, though not all of them. V, J and clone size derive from that table, while D and trimming were established from the DNA sequence. The data contain 250,000 to 350,000 clones, around 87% of them singletons. V lost 5 bases, J lost 4 bases, and 7 bases stayed unmatched. The germline V gene has CDR1 SGHTA and CDR2 FQGNSA. This CDR3 has 14 residues. The sequenced sample consisted of peripheral blood. The V gene is TRBV7-2, the J gene TRBJ1-2; 7 bases are shared with TRBD1. The receptor was isolated from a woman in her 50s who had recovered from COVID-19. CDR3 in DNA: TGTGCCAGCAGCCCTGAGAAGGGGGCCTATGGCTACACCTTC. It translates to CASSPEKGAYGYTF.